This T cell receptor (beta chain) was observed in a study of shared clonotypes between healthy human individuals. Study details: Sampling drew on donors who were a couple of women and a few men aged 18 to 49. Per donor, three plates held CD4 naive cells, three held CD4 memory, two held CD8 naive and one held CD8 memory.

TCRdb's copy holds only in-frame clones and misses some; the assay was immunoSEQ multiplex PCR. Among roughly 2.5 million clones, approximately 94% were seen once, and the ten largest hold 0.11% to 0.15%. Study outcomes and limitations: Even with large depth, rarefaction showed that sorted-subset sequencing was incomplete.

This CDR3 comprises 15 residues. From germline, CDR1 is GTSNPN and CDR2 SVGIG (reference sequence). With 3 bases removed from V and 1 base from J, the gap between germline ends came to 13 bases. Of note for this clone: What it recognizes is unknown.

The rearrangement joins TRBV30 to TRBJ1-3; D unclear. The sequenced sample was naive CD4+ T cells sorted from blood. As to subset: CD45RA+ positively selected. This TCR came from a man aged 18 to 29 in good health. The CDR3 sequence is CAWSPRLGSGNTIYF. CDR3 sequence (DNA): TGTGCCTGGAGCCCCCGTTTAGGTTCTGGAAACACCATATATTTT.